Shown below are 11 T cell receptor beta chains from a single sample sequenced in a study of blood T cell repertoires in COVID-19 (TCRdb year 2020). The library was obtained by the immunoSEQ multiplex PCR assay. TCRdb carries this immuneACCESS record with in-frame sequences only. Its versions omit some clonotypes, under half of them owing to an unresolved V gene in the studies checked, with the rest unexplained. The sample table lists roughly 56,000 clones, 91% of them with a count of one. The top ten clonotypes cover about 6.3% of the sample. The source material was peripheral blood. The receptors here all came from a man aged 50-60 years with active COVID-19.

The chain couples TRBV7-9 to TRBJ2-5, with D perhaps TRBD2 (7 bases). The CDR3 covers 15 residues. Deletions cut 1 base from V and 5 bases from J, with 14 bases between. Per germline, CDR1 SEHNR and CDR2 FQNEAQ (reference sequence). The CDR3, as DNA: TGTGCCAGCAGCTTAGGAAGGGGGGGTGTTGAGACCCAGTACTTC. Translated, it gives CASSLGRGGVETQYF. The full variable domain, in which reference TRBV7-9 and TRBJ2-5 provide the parts outside the CDR3, is DTGVSQNPRHKITKRGQNVTFRCDPISEHNRLYWYRQTLGQGPEFLTYFQNEAQLEKSRLLSDRFSAERPKGSFSTLEIQRTEQGDSAMYLCASSLGRGGVETQYFGPGTRLLVL.

The chain recombines TRBV4-3 with TRBJ1-3; D might be TRBD1 (5 bases). Germline V gene data show CDR1 as LGHNA and CDR2 as YSLEER. This CDR3 is built from 15 residues. V lost 0 bases and J lost 5, with 11 bases in between. DNA of the CDR3: TGCGCCAGCAGCCAAGACCTGACAGACAGAAACACCATATATTTT. Protein: CASSQDLTDRNTIYF.

This chain links TRBV4-1 with TRBJ2-1; D is unresolved. Germline CDR1 MGHRA, CDR2 YSYEKL. The CDR3 spans 15 residues. V shed 0 bases and J shed 9 bases, with 15 bases lying between them. The CDR3 reads CASSQEGPRRLEQFF. The CDR3 coding sequence is TGCGCCAGCAGCCAAGAAGGTCCGCGGCGACTTGAGCAGTTCTTC.

The chain couples TRBV5-4 to TRBJ2-1; 11 bases map to TRBD2. The germline V gene encodes CDR1 SGHNT and CDR2 YYREEE (reference sequence). With V trimmed by 5 bases and J by 3 bases, 7 bases remained unmatched. CDR3 length equals 16 residues. The CDR3 loop is CASRAGTSGFYNEQFF. The CDR3 region has the DNA TGTGCCAGCAGGGCCGGGACTAGCGGATTCTACAATGAGCAGTTCTTC.

The gene calls are TRBV5-8 and TRBJ1-3, with 7 positions matching TRBD1. In germline, CDR1 is SGHTS, CDR2 YDEGEE. V was pared by 3 bases and J by 1 base, with 4 bases of the junction left unmatched. The CDR3 loop spans 15 amino acids. The DNA of the CDR3 is TGTGCCAGCAGCTGGGGACAGCTGTCTGGAAACACCATATATTTT. The encoded protein is CASSWGQLSGNTIYF.

This chain connects TRBV6-1 to TRBJ1-1, with no clear D. Trimming took 2 bases from V and 5 from J, leaving 12 bases between them. The CDR3 has 14 residues. Per germline, CDR1 MNHNS and CDR2 SASEGT. The CDR3 here is CASSEQVGRTEAFF. The CDR3, as DNA: TGTGCCAGCAGTGAACAGGTAGGGAGGACTGAAGCTTTCTTT.

This chain joins TRBV5-5 and TRBJ2-3; 8 bases are shared with TRBD2. The V and J ends lost 1 base and 4 bases, in that order; junction bases with no gene match: 5. From germline, CDR1 is SGHKS and CDR2 YYEKEE (reference sequence). This CDR3 region has 15 residues. The CDR3 sequence is CASSLSAGASDTQYF. The CDR3 DNA follows: TGTGCCAGCAGCTTGTCAGCGGGGGCTTCAGATACGCAGTATTTT.

The chain has TRBV5-1 and TRBJ2-5; no definite D call. The V gene lost 8 bases and the J gene lost 2 bases, with 7 bases spanning the gap. CDR1 SGHRS and CDR2 YFSETQ come from the germline V gene. The CDR3 sequence is 11 residues long. In DNA form, the CDR3 reads TGCGCCAGTCAACAACAAGAGACCCAGTACTTC. As protein: CASQQQETQYF.

This rearrangement joins TRBV5-1 to TRBJ2-1, with 8 bases matching TRBD2. The J segment lost 9 bases and the V segment lost 7 bases, leaving 12 bases of the junction unmatched. Germline V lookup: CDR1 SGHRS, CDR2 YFSETQ. The CDR3 is 14 amino acids. The CDR3 sequence: CASRGGLKFGEQFF. DNA of the CDR3: TGCGCCAGCCGGGGGGGCTTAAAATTCGGTGAGCAGTTCTTC.

The CDR3 nucleotides read TGTGCCAGCAGGAACGAGAAGGGGAATAGAAACACCATATATTTT. Amino acids: CASRNEKGNRNTIYF. The chain combines TRBV2 with TRBJ1-3; perhaps TRBD1 as D (5 bases). V lost 6 bases and J lost 5, with 17 bases in between. CDR1 is SNHLY, CDR2 FYNNEI, per germline. The CDR3 is made up of 15 amino acids. The whole variable domain, remainder taken from reference TRBV2 and TRBJ1-3, is EPEVTQTPSHQVTQMGQEVILRCVPISNHLYFYWYRQILGQKVEFLVSFYNNEISEKSEIFDDQFSVERPDGSNFTLKIRSTKLEDSAMYFCASRNEKGNRNTIYFGEGSWLTVV.

The chain is built from TRBV10-2 and TRBJ2-7; 15 bases line up with TRBD2. Germline V gene sequence: CDR1 WSHSY, CDR2 SAAADI. Trimming cost V 0 bases and J 4 bases; bases outside gene matches: 1. The CDR3 has 16 amino acids. CDR3 sequence (DNA): TGCGCCAGCAGTGAGTCGGGGACTAGCGGGAGGTACGAGCAGTACTTC. This codes for CASSESGTSGRYEQYF.